These T cell receptor beta chains were read from a single sample in a study of shared T cell receptors in the human thymus. The data were produced by immunoSEQ multiplex PCR, yet TCRdb's version contains in-frame clones alone and is incomplete. The sample yields about 380,000 clones, roughly 94% seen once. The sequenced sample consisted of thymocytes. Receptors were obtained from a human donor. Both conserved end residues are part of each CDR3. A D gene is named only where the DNA matches it firmly. The size entry is marked missing in some rows and otherwise reads once, few, many or a size class.

j_call | v_call | d_call | clone_size | cdr3_aa | cdr3_nt
TRBJ2-1 | TRBV12-2 | - | - | CASRLAQWRGYNEQFF | TGTGCAAGTCGCTTAGCCCAATGGCGGGGTTACAATGAGCAGTTCTTC
TRBJ1-1 | TRBV30 | TRBD1 | - | CAWSPDRENTEAFF | TGTGCCTGGAGTCCTGACAGGGAGAACACTGAAGCTTTCTTT
TRBJ1-2 | TRBV6-1 | - | - | CASSEERETLYGYTF | TGTGCCAGCAGTGAAGAGAGGGAAACCCTCTATGGCTACACCTTC
TRBJ2-7 | TRBV7-3 | - | - | CASSPVSWVRYEQYF | TGTGCCAGCAGCCCCGTATCGTGGGTACGGTACGAGCAGTACTTC
TRBJ1-1 | TRBV21-1 | - | - | CASSKGRPGMNTEAFF | TGTGCCAGCAGCAAAGGTCGGCCAGGGATGAACACTGAAGCTTTCTTT
TRBJ2-7 | TRBV7-8 | TRBD2 | - | CASSLAPERETNEQYF | TGTGCCAGCAGCTTAGCGCCTGAGCGGGAGACGAACGAGCAGTACTTC
TRBJ2-5 | TRBV5-1 | - | - | CASSLIGRGIETQYF | TGCGCCAGCAGCTTGATCGGTAGGGGGATAGAGACCCAGTACTTC
TRBJ2-5 | TRBV30 | TRBD2 | - | CAFPLGEGPIQETQYF | TGTGCCTTCCCTTTGGGGGAGGGCCCTATTCAAGAGACCCAGTACTTC
TRBJ2-5 | TRBV7-3 | TRBD1 | - | CASSLSGGAGETQYF | TGTGCCAGCAGCTTATCAGGGGGCGCGGGGGAGACCCAGTACTTC
TRBJ2-2 | TRBV27 | TRBD1 | - | CASSPQGHNTGELFF | TGTGCCAGCAGCCCACAGGGGCACAACACCGGGGAGCTGTTTTTT
TRBJ2-7 | TRBV10-1 | - | - | CASSGPGKPPYEQYF | TGCGCCAGCAGTGGACCAGGGAAGCCACCCTACGAGCAGTACTTC
TRBJ1-1 | TRBV7-7 | - | - | CASIGGALNTEAFF | TGTGCTAGCATCGGGGGGGCCTTGAACACTGAAGCTTTCTTT
TRBJ2-3 | TRBV5-1 | TRBD2 | - | CASSLNLAGVTQYF | TGCGCCAGCAGCTTAAACCTAGCGGGAGTGACGCAGTATTTT
TRBJ2-2 | TRBV30 | - | - | CAWRSGNGELFF | TGTGCCTGGAGGTCGGGGAACGGGGAGCTGTTTTTT
TRBJ2-7 | TRBV11-2 | - | - | CASSFNHGYEQYF | TGTGCCAGCAGCTTTAATCATGGGTACGAGCAGTACTTC
TRBJ1-1 | TRBV6-1 | - | - | CASSEGSAVESDRMNTEAFF | TGTGCCAGCAGTGAAGGCTCGGCAGTCGAAAGTGACCGTATGAACACTGAAGCTTTCTTT
TRBJ2-1 | TRBV30 | - | once | CAIPGSSYNEQFF | TGTGCCATTCCAGGGAGCTCCTACAATGAGCAGTTCTTC
TRBJ2-7 | TRBV20-1 | - | - | CSSASRVGQYF | TGCAGTTCAGCATCGAGGGTCGGGCAGTACTTC
TRBJ2-3 | TRBV7-6 | TRBD2 | - | CASSCPGLAGETDTQYF | TGTGCCAGCAGCTGCCCGGGACTAGCGGGAGAAACAGATACGCAGTATTTT
TRBJ1-3 | TRBV6-6 | - | once | CASSSLTPEGVNTIYF | TGTGCCAGCAGTTCCCTCACACCGGAGGGCGTAAACACCATATATTTT
TRBJ1-1 | TRBV19 | - | - | CASSLWGNTEAFF | TGTGCCAGTAGTCTCTGGGGAAACACTGAAGCTTTCTTT
TRBJ1-1 | TRBV27 | - | - | CASSFWGHEAFF | TGTGCCAGCAGTTTCTGGGGGCACGAAGCTTTCTTT
TRBJ1-1 | TRBV9 | - | - | CASSVNPWGKSQTFNTEAFF | TGTGCCAGCAGCGTAAACCCCTGGGGGAAATCGCAGACATTTAACACTGAAGCTTTCTTT
TRBJ1-5 | TRBV30 | TRBD1 | once | CAWSSRDRGQPQHF | TGTGCCTGGAGCTCCCGGGACAGGGGTCAGCCCCAGCATTTT
TRBJ2-7 | TRBV2 | - | - | CASSGKRQYF | TGTGCCAGCAGTGGGAAAAGGCAGTACTTC
TRBJ2-7 | TRBV6-6 | - | once | CASSYSGQRTYEQYF | TGTGCCAGCAGTTACTCTGGACAGAGGACCTACGAGCAGTACTTC
TRBJ2-3 | TRBV6-6 | TRBD2 | - | CASLTREADTQYF | TGTGCCAGCCTCACGCGGGAGGCAGATACGCAGTATTTT
TRBJ2-7 | TRBV9 | - | - | CASSLRTVSYEQYF | TGTGCCAGCAGCCTCCGGACGGTTTCCTACGAGCAGTACTTC
TRBJ2-5 | TRBV5-1 | - | - | CASSDRLGETQYF | TGCGCCAGCAGCGATCGCCTGGGAGAGACCCAGTACTTC
TRBJ1-5 | TRBV27 | - | - | CASSLSRRPQHF | TGTGCCAGCAGTTTATCCCGAAGACCCCAGCATTTT
TRBJ2-5 | TRBV28 | - | - | CASRGKDGVETQYF | TGTGCCAGCAGGGGTAAGGATGGGGTTGAGACCCAGTACTTC
TRBJ1-5 | TRBV6-1 | - | - | CASSEEGETGCNQPQHF | TGTGCCAGCAGTGAAGAGGGAGAGACAGGATGCAATCAGCCCCAGCATTTT
TRBJ2-5 | TRBV27 | TRBD2 | once | CASAPSGRRETQYF | TGTGCCAGCGCCCCTAGCGGGAGACGAGAGACCCAGTACTTC